The source of this T cell receptor beta chain is a study of blood T cell repertoires in COVID-19. Clones were sequenced by immunoSEQ multiplex PCR, and TCRdb holds only the in-frame ones, with some missing. This table holds about 49,000 clones, approximately 80% found once. The germline V gene has CDR1 GTSNPN and CDR2 SVGIG (reference sequence). Trimming removed 3 bases from V and 2 bases from J; junction bases left unmatched: 9. The CDR3 has 16 amino acids. This TCR was recovered from a woman in her fifties or sixties with acute or convalescent COVID-19. This chain connects TRBV30 to TRBJ1-5; the match to TRBD1 covers 8 bases. Sequenced input: peripheral blood. CDR3 region: CAWSRTGTHGNQPQHF. As DNA, the CDR3 is TGTGCCTGGAGCCGGACAGGGACTCACGGCAATCAGCCCCAGCATTTT.